These T cell receptor beta chains were read from a single sample in a study of T cell repertoires in cytomegalovirus infection. TCRdb processed the reads anew with MiXCR; each CDR3 protein has one entry. The sample lists roughly 500,000 distinct CDR3 sequences, over 9% seen once, with roughly 10% in the top ten. The sample consisted of PBMCs. Every receptor here comes from a human donor in good health (CMV status not recorded). Some clones in this sample may be carry-over from other donors' samples. CDR3s include the opening cysteine and the closing phenylalanine or tryptophan. D genes are given only for firm matches. Part of the rows lack a size; the others show once, few, many or a class for expanded clones.

size,D,V,J,CDR3,DNA
NA,NA,TRBV19,TRBJ1-1,CASSIAPWKAEAFF,TGTGCCAGTAGTATCGCCCCTTGGAAAGCTGAAGCTTTCTTT
many,TRBD2,TRBV12-3/TRBV12-4,TRBJ2-5,CASSELAGELETQYF,TGTGCCAGCAGCGAACTAGCGGGAGAGTTGGAGACCCAGTACTTC
few,NA,TRBV4-2,TRBJ1-3,CASSQDQDPSGNTIYF,TGTGCCAGCAGCCAAGACCAGGATCCCTCTGGAAACACCATATATTTT
NA,TRBD2,TRBV20-1,TRBJ2-3,CGASPFERGVVSTDTQYF,TGCGGTGCTTCCCCTTTCGAGCGGGGGGTGGTTAGCACAGATACGCAGTATTTT
many,TRBD1,TRBV7-8,TRBJ1-2,CASSLGTGPANYGYTF,TGTGCCAGCAGCTTAGGGACAGGTCCCGCTAACTATGGCTACACCTTC
many,NA,TRBV12-3/TRBV12-4,TRBJ2-1,CASSQSQNEQFF,TGTGCCAGCAGCCAATCCCAGAATGAGCAGTTCTTC
NA,TRBD1,TRBV2,TRBJ1-1,CAIDRENTEAFF,TGTGCCATAGACAGGGAGAACACTGAAGCTTTCTTT
many,TRBD1,TRBV29-1,TRBJ2-7,CSVRWDRDEQYF,TGCAGCGTCCGTTGGGACAGGGACGAGCAGTACTTC
NA,NA,TRBV20-1,TRBJ1-6,CSARNGARRGSYNSPLHF,TGCAGTGCTAGGAACGGGGCTCGACGGGGCTCCTATAATTCACCCCTCCACTTT
few,NA,TRBV6-2/TRBV6-3,TRBJ1-1,CASSYGGYGTEAFF,TGTGCCAGCAGTTACGGAGGGTATGGCACTGAAGCTTTCTTT
NA,NA,TRBV20-1,TRBJ2-1,CSVMGERYNEQFF,TGCAGTGTTATGGGGGAGCGATACAATGAGCAGTTCTTC
NA,TRBD1,TRBV29-1,TRBJ2-1,CSVEDRPGQFNEQFF,TGCAGCGTTGAAGATAGGCCGGGACAGTTCAATGAGCAGTTCTTC
NA,TRBD1,TRBV5-1,TRBJ2-1,CASSWTGGNNEQFF,TGCGCCAGCAGCTGGACAGGGGGGAACAATGAGCAGTTCTTC
many,NA,TRBV20-1,TRBJ2-5,CSARVPGRETQYF,TGCAGTGCTAGAGTCCCAGGGCGAGAGACCCAGTACTTC
many,NA,TRBV29-1,TRBJ1-3,CSVGRDSGNTIYF,TGCAGCGTTGGACGGGACTCTGGAAACACCATATATTTT
many,NA,TRBV27,TRBJ1-3,CASSSGAVGNTIYF,TGTGCCAGCAGTTCCGGGGCGGTAGGAAACACCATATATTTT
many,TRBD1,TRBV7-3,TRBJ2-2,CASSFGTGGPSGELFF,TGTGCCAGCAGCTTCGGGACAGGGGGCCCATCCGGGGAGCTGTTTTTT
many,TRBD1,TRBV12-3/TRBV12-4,TRBJ1-2,CASRNPSGGDYGYTF,TGTGCCAGCAGGAACCCCTCAGGGGGCGACTATGGCTACACCTTC
few,NA,TRBV27,TRBJ1-2,CASSLYRSGANYGYTF,TGTGCCAGCAGTTTATACCGGTCTGGAGCTAACTATGGCTACACCTTC
NA,NA,TRBV9,TRBJ1-1,CASSVSAGGSEAFF,TGTGCCAGCAGCGTATCGGCGGGGGGCAGTGAAGCTTTCTTT
few,NA,TRBV20-1,TRBJ2-1,CSASYRDSYNEQFF,TGCAGTGCTAGTTACAGGGACTCCTACAATGAGCAGTTCTTC
NA,NA,TRBV5-1,TRBJ1-1,CASSLQNAGPNTEAFF,TGCGCCAGCAGCTTACAAAACGCCGGCCCGAACACTGAAGCTTTCTTT
NA,NA,TRBV29-1,TRBJ2-7,CSVLEEYEQYF,TGCAGCGTTCTAGAGGAGTACGAGCAGTACTTC
few,NA,TRBV27,TRBJ1-5,CASSAQVGNQPQHF,TGTGCCAGCAGTGCCCAAGTGGGGAATCAGCCCCAGCATTTT
NA,TRBD1,TRBV20-1,TRBJ1-6,CSARALQGRGSSPLHF,TGCAGTGCTAGAGCATTACAGGGGAGGGGAAGCTCACCCCTCCACTTT
many,NA,TRBV6-1,TRBJ2-7,CASSEARSNFYEQYF,TGTGCCAGCAGTGAAGCGCGATCTAACTTCTACGAGCAGTACTTC
many,NA,TRBV24-1,TRBJ2-3,CATSPGNTDTQYF,TGTGCCACCAGCCCTGGGAACACAGATACGCAGTATTTT
NA,NA,TRBV7-9,TRBJ1-2,CASSLERSGF,TGTGCCAGCAGCTTAGAACGGAGTGGCTTC
once,NA,TRBV5-4,TRBJ2-7,CASSLTGIGDEQYF,TGTGCCAGCAGCTTGACGGGAATTGGCGACGAGCAGTACTTC
many,NA,TRBV28,TRBJ1-5,CASSPGVGGNQPQHF,TGTGCCAGCAGTCCAGGGGTTGGGGGCAATCAGCCCCAGCATTTT
many,TRBD2,TRBV4-1,TRBJ2-7,CASSPPGLPSYEQYF,TGCGCCAGCAGCCCCCCGGGACTACCCTCCTACGAGCAGTACTTC
NA,NA,TRBV19,TRBJ1-5,CASSIWGANQPQHF,TGTGCCAGTAGTATATGGGGGGCCAATCAGCCCCAGCATTTT
NA,TRBD2,TRBV4-1,TRBJ2-7,CASAQTSGTAYEQYF,TGCGCCAGCGCTCAGACTAGCGGGACAGCCTACGAGCAGTACTTC
many,TRBD2,TRBV27,TRBJ2-3,CASSSLTSGKGPGAQYF,TGTGCCAGCAGTTCCCTGACTAGCGGGAAAGGCCCGGGAGCGCAGTATTTT
many,NA,TRBV28,TRBJ2-7,CASRLRELPTYEQYF,TGTGCCAGCAGACTACGGGAGCTCCCCACCTACGAGCAGTACTTC
few,TRBD2,TRBV6-2/TRBV6-3,TRBJ2-2,CASTSGLAVNTGELFF,TGTGCCAGCACCTCGGGACTAGCTGTGAACACCGGGGAGCTGTTTTTT
many,TRBD2,TRBV7-8,TRBJ2-1,CASSFRSSGRSYNEQFF,TGTGCCAGCAGCTTCCGATCTAGCGGGAGGTCCTACAATGAGCAGTTCTTC
many,NA,TRBV10-3,TRBJ1-6,CAISERGAPFYNSPLHF,TGTGCCATCAGTGAGAGGGGGGCTCCTTTCTATAATTCACCCCTCCACTTT
few,NA,TRBV7-3,TRBJ2-5,CASSPDAYQETQYF,TGTGCCAGCAGCCCGGACGCGTACCAAGAGACCCAGTACTTC
NA,TRBD2,TRBV4-2,TRBJ2-5,CASSQPSGRGETQYF,TGTGCCAGCAGCCAACCAAGCGGGAGAGGCGAGACCCAGTACTTC
NA,NA,TRBV5-6,TRBJ2-5,CASGTRVGGTQYF,TGTGCCAGCGGAACCAGGGTCGGAGGGACCCAGTACTTC
few,TRBD1,TRBV7-9,TRBJ1-4,CASSLISGGNEKLFF,TGTGCCAGCAGCTTAATCTCAGGGGGTAATGAAAAACTGTTTTTT
many,TRBD1,TRBV7-8,TRBJ1-2,CASSRGQGAFGYGYTF,TGTGCCAGCAGTCGGGGACAGGGGGCGTTTGGATATGGCTACACCTTC
many,TRBD2,TRBV27,TRBJ2-3,CASSPGLAGAIFDTQYF,TGTGCCAGCAGTCCCGGACTAGCGGGGGCGATTTTCGATACGCAGTATTTT
NA,NA,TRBV20-1,TRBJ1-4,CSARVKGRDEKLFF,TGCAGTGCTAGAGTGAAAGGCCGCGATGAAAAACTGTTTTTT
many,NA,TRBV10-3,TRBJ1-5,CAISEVGDNQPQHF,TGTGCCATCAGTGAGGTCGGAGATAATCAGCCCCAGCATTTT
NA,TRBD2,TRBV28,TRBJ2-7,CASTGGSGSYEQYF,TGTGCCAGCACGGGGGGGAGTGGGTCCTACGAGCAGTACTTC
few,TRBD2,TRBV7-3,TRBJ2-1,CASSLKASGGDNEQFF,TGTGCCAGCAGCTTAAAGGCTAGCGGGGGGGACAATGAGCAGTTCTTC
few,NA,TRBV5-6,TRBJ2-7,CASSLGGPRDEQYF,TGTGCCAGCAGCTTGGGAGGACCTCGAGACGAGCAGTACTTC
many,NA,TRBV12-3/TRBV12-4,TRBJ2-2,CASREASLNTGELFF,TGTGCCAGCAGGGAGGCATCATTGAACACCGGGGAGCTGTTTTTT
NA,NA,TRBV5-1,TRBJ1-4,CASSFVTGATNEKLFF,TGCGCCAGCAGCTTCGTGACCGGGGCGACTAATGAAAAACTGTTTTTT
NA,NA,TRBV9,TRBJ2-7,CASSPRTGRGPYEQYF,TGTGCCAGCAGCCCGCGGACAGGGCGGGGGCCCTACGAGCAGTACTTC
many,TRBD2,TRBV7-2,TRBJ2-1,CASSQGLAGVNEQFF,TGTGCCAGCAGCCAGGGACTAGCGGGAGTCAATGAGCAGTTCTTC
many,TRBD1,TRBV7-3,TRBJ2-3,CASSPRQGAQDTQYF,TGTGCCAGCAGCCCTAGACAGGGGGCGCAGGACACGCAGTATTTT
many,NA,TRBV9,TRBJ1-3,CASSVGGNSGNTIYF,TGTGCCAGCAGCGTAGGCGGAAACTCTGGAAACACCATATATTTT
few,TRBD1,TRBV18,TRBJ2-7,CASSPGTVDYEQYF,TGTGCCAGCTCACCAGGGACAGTCGACTACGAGCAGTACTTC
many,NA,TRBV29-1,TRBJ2-3,CSAFTQIGTDTQYF,TGCAGCGCTTTTACACAGATAGGCACAGATACGCAGTATTTT
NA,NA,TRBV7-9,TRBJ1-2,CASSQIRFGGYTF,TGTGCCAGCAGCCAAATTCGATTCGGGGGCTACACCTTC
many,TRBD1,TRBV7-9,TRBJ1-2,CASSRGQASGYTF,TGTGCCAGCAGCCGCGGACAGGCTTCGGGCTACACCTTC
NA,NA,TRBV12-3/TRBV12-4,TRBJ1-3,CASSLNGGGNTIYF,TGTGCCAGCAGTTTAAACGGGGGCGGAAACACCATATATTTT